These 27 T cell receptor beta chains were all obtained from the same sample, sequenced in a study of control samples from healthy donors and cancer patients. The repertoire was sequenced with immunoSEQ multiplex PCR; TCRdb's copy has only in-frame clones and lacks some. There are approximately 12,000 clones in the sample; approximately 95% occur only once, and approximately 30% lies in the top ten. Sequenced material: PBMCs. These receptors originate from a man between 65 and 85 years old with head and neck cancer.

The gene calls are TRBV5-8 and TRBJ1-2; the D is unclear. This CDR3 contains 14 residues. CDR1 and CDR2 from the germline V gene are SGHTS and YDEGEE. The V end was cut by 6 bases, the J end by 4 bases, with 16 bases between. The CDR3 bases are TGTGCCAGCACCAGGCAAGGTGTCCTCTATGGCTACACCTTC. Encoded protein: CASTRQGVLYGYTF.

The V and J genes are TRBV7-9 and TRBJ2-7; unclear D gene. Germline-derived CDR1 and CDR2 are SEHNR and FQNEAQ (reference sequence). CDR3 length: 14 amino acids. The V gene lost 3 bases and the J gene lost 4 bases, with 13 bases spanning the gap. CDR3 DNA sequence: TGTGCCAGCAGCTTTGGTGGTTTCGGGTACGAGCAGTACTTC. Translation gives CASSFGGFGYEQYF.

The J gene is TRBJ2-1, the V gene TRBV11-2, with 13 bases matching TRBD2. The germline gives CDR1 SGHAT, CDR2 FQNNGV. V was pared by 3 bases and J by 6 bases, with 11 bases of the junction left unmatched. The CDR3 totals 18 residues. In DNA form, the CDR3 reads TGTGCCAGCAGCTTTGGGGGGACTAGCGGGGCTATCGGCAATGAGCAGTTCTTC. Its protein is CASSFGGTSGAIGNEQFF.

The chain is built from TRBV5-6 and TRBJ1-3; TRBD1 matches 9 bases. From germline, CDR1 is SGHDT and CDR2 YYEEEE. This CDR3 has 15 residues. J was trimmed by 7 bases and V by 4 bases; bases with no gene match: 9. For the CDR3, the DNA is TGTGCCAGCAGCAAGGACAGGGGCCAATGGAACACCATATATTTT. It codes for CASSKDRGQWNTIYF.

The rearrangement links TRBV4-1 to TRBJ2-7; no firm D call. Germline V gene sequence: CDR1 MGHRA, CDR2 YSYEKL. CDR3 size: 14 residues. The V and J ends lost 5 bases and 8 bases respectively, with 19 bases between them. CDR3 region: CASSAANEGYKQYF. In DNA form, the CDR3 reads TGCGCCAGCAGCGCCGCCAATGAAGGGTATAAGCAGTACTTC.

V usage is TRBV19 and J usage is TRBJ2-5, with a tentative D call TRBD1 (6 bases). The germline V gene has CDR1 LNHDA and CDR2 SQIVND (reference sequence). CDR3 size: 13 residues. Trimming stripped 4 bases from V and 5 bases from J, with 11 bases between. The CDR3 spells CASSTNRAETQYF. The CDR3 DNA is TGTGCCAGTAGTACAAACAGGGCCGAGACCCAGTACTTC.

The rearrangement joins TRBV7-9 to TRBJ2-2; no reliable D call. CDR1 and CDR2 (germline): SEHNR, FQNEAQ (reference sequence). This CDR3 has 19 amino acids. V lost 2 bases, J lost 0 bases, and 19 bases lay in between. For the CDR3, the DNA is TGTGCCAGCAGCTTACGCTTAGCCCTTATTGGCACGAACACCGGGGAGCTGTTTTTT. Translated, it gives CASSLRLALIGTNTGELFF.

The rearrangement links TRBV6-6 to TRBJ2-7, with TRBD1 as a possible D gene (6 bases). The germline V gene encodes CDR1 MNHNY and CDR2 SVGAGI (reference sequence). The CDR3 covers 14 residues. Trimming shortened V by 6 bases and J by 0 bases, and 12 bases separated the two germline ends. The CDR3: CASSRQELSYEQYF. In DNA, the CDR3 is TGTGCCAGCAGCCGACAGGAACTCTCCTACGAGCAGTACTTC.

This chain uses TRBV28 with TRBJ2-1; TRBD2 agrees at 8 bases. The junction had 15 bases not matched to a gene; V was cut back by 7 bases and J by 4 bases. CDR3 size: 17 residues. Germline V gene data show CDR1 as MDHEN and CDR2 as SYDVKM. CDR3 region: CASISSIGLAGYNEQFF. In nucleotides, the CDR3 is TGTGCCAGCATTTCCTCCATCGGGCTAGCGGGTTACAATGAGCAGTTCTTC.

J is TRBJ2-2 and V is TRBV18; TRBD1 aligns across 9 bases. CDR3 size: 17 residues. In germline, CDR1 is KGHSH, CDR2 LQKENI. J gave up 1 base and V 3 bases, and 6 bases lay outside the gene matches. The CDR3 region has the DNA TGTGCCAGCTCACCTTTCGGACAGGGGCTGAACACCGGGGAGCTGTTTTTT. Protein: CASSPFGQGLNTGELFF. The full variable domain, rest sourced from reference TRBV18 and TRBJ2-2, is NAGVMQNPRHLVRRRGQEARLRCSPMKGHSHVYWYRQLPEEGLKFMVYLQKENIIDESGMPKERFSAEFPKEGPSILRIQQVVRGDSAAYFCASSPFGQGLNTGELFFGEGSRLTVL.

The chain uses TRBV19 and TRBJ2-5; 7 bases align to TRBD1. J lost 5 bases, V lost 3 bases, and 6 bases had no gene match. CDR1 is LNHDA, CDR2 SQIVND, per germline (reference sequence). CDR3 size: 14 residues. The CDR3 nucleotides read TGTGCCAGTAGTATCCGAGGGGGCCTGGAGACCCAGTACTTC. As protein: CASSIRGGLETQYF.

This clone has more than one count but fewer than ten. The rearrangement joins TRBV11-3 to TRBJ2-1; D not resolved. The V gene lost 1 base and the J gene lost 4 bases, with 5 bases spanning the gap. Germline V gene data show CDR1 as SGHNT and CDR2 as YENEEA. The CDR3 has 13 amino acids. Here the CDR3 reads CASSLGRYNEQFF. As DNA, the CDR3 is TGTGCCAGCAGCTTAGGTCGGTACAATGAGCAGTTCTTC.

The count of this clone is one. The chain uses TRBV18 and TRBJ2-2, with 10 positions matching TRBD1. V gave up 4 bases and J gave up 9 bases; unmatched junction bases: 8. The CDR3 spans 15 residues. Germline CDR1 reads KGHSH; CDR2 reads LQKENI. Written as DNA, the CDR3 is TGTGCCAGCTCACACTCGACAGGGGGCCTCTGGGAGCTGTTTTTT. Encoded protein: CASSHSTGGLWELFF.

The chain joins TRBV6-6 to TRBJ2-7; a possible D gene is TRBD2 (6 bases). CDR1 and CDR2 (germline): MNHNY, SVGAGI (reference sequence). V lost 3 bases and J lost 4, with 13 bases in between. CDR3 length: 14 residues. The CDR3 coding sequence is TGTGCCAGCAGTTATGGAGGGGCAGAGTACGAGCAGTACTTC. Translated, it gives CASSYGGAEYEQYF.

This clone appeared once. The CDR3 DNA sequence: TGTGCCAGTCGCGGGGGACAGGGGGTATACAATGAGCAGTTCTTC. Its translation: CASRGGQGVYNEQFF. The chain has TRBV25-1 and TRBJ2-1; TRBD1 matches 11 bases. The ends lost 9 bases at V and 4 bases at J; junction bases unmatched: 8. This CDR3 contains 15 residues. CDR1 is MGHDK, CDR2 SYGVNS, per germline.

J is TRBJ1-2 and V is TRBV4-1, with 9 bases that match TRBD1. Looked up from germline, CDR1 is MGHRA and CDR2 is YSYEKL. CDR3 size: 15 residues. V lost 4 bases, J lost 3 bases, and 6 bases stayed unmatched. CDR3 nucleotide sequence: TGCGCCAGCAGCCTCAGTACAGGGGGCCACTATGGCTACACCTTC. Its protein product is CASSLSTGGHYGYTF.

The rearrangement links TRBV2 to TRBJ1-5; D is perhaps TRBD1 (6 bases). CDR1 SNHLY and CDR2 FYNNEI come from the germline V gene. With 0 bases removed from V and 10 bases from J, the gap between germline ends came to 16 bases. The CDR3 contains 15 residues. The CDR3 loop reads CASSEAGTRGSPQHF. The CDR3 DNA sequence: TGTGCCAGCAGTGAAGCGGGGACACGGGGATCACCCCAGCATTTT.

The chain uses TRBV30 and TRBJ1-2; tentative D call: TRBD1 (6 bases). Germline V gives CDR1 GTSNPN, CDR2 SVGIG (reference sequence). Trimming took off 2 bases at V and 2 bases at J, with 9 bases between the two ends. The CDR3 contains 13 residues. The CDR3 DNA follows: TGTGCCTGGAGTATCCAGGGGAACTATGGCTACACCTTC. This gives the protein CAWSIQGNYGYTF. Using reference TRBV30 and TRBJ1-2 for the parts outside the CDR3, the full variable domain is SQTIHQWPATLVQPVGSPLSLECTVEGTSNPNLYWYRQAAGRGLQLLFYSVGIGQISSEVPQNLSASRPQDRQFILSSKKLLLSDSGFYLCAWSIQGNYGYTFGSGTRLTVV.

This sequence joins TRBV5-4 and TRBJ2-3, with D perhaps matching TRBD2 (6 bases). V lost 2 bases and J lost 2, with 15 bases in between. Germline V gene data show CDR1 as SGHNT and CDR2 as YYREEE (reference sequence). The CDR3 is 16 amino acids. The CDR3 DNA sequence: TGTGCCAGCAGCTTTCGGTTGGCGGGGACCACAGATACGCAGTATTTT. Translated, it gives CASSFRLAGTTDTQYF. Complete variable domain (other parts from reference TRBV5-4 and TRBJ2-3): ETGVTQSPTHLIKTRGQQVTLRCSSQSGHNTVSWYQQALGQGPQFIFQYYREEENGRGNFPPRFSGLQFPNYSSELNVNALELDDSALYLCASSFRLAGTTDTQYFGPGTRLTVL.

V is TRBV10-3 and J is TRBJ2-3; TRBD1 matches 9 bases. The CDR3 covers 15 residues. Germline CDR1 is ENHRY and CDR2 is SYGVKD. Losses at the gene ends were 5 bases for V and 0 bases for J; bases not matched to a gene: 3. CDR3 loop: CAISPDRGSTDTQYF. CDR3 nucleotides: TGTGCCATCAGTCCCGACAGGGGGAGCACAGATACGCAGTATTTT.

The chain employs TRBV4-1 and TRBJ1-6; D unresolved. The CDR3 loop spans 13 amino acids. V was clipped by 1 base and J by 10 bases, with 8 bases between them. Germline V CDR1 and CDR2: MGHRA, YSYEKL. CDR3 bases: TGCGCCAGCAGCCAAGTTAGAGCATCACCCCTCCACTTT. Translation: CASSQVRASPLHF.

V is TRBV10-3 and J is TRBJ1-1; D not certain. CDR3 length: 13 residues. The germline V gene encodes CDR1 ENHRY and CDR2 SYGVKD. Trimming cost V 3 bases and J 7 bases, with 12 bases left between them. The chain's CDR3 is CAISDWGSGEAFF. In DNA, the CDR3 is TGTGCCATCAGTGATTGGGGTTCGGGTGAAGCTTTCTTT.

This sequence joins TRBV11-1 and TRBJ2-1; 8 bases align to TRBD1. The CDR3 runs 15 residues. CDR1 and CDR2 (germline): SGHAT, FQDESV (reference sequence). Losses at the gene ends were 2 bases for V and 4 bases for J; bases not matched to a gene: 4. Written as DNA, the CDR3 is TGTGCCAGCAGCTTAACGGACAGGGATTACAATGAGCAGTTCTTC. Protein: CASSLTDRDYNEQFF.

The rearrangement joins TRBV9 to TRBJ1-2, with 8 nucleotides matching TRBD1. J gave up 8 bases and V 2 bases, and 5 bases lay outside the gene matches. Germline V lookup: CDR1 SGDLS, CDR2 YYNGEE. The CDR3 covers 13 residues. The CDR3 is CASSVDRGSGYTF. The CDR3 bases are TGTGCCAGCAGCGTTGACAGGGGAAGCGGCTACACCTTC.

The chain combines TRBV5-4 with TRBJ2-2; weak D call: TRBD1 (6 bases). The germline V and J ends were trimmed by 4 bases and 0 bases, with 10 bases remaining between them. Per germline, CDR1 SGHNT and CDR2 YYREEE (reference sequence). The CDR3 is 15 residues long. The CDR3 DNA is TGTGCCAGCAGCCCCCAGGGGTCGAACACCGGGGAGCTGTTTTTT. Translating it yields CASSPQGSNTGELFF.

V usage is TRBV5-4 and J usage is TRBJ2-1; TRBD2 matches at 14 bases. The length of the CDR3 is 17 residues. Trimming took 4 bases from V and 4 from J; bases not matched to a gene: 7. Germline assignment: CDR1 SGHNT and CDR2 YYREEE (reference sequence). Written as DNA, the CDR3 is TGTGCCAGCAGCCCGCCGAGACTAGCGGGAGGGTACAATGAGCAGTTCTTC. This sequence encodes CASSPPRLAGGYNEQFF.

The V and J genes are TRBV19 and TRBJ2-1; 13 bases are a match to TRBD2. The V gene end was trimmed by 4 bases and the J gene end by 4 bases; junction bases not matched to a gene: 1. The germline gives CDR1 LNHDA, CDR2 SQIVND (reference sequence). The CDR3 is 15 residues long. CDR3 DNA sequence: TGTGCCAGTAGTACGACTAGCGGGGGGTACAATGAGCAGTTCTTC. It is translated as CASSTTSGGYNEQFF.